This TCR beta chain was retrieved from a study of blood T cell repertoires in COVID-19. Study context: COVID-19 samples, acute and convalescent, were from the United States, Italy and Spain. T cells, B-cell-depleted T cells, or PBMCs provided the cDNA or gDNA that served as material.

TCRdb's copy holds only in-frame clones and misses some; the assay was immunoSEQ multiplex PCR. This table has over 120,000 clones, nearly 80% appearing once. Cohort 3 donors were reported recovered after two negative PCRs, clearance, or symptom resolution. The germline CDR1 and CDR2 sequences are SGHNT and YENEEA. Deletions cut 5 bases from V and 6 bases from J, with 6 bases between. The CDR3 length is 11 residues. The specimen sequenced was PBMCs or T cells enriched from blood (not recorded which). V and J are TRBV11-3 and TRBJ2-3; no clear D gene. This clonotype was obtained from a woman between 45 and 65 years old who had recovered from COVID-19. CDR3 nucleotides: TGTGCCAGCAGCCCCCGGGATACGCAGTATTTT. This gives the protein CASSPRDTQYF. Drawing the rest from reference TRBV11-3 and TRBJ2-3, the complete variable domain is EAGVVQSPRYKIIEKKQPVAFWCNPISGHNTLYWYLQNLGQGPELLIRYENEEAVDDSQLPKDRFSAERLKGVDSTLKIQPAELGDSAVYLCASSPRDTQYFGPGTRLTVL.